This T cell receptor beta chain was identified in a study of blood T cell repertoires in COVID-19. Study overall: Samples of COVID-19 (acute and convalescent) were obtained from the United States, Italy and Spain.

Profiled with immunoSEQ multiplex PCR; TCRdb holds only in-frame clones, not every one. The sample lists just over 300,000 clones; around 92% were seen once. Germline values: CDR1 LGHNA, CDR2 YSLEER. Trimming took 0 bases from V and 5 from J, leaving 13 bases between them. The CDR3 length is 15 residues. The sample taken for sequencing was peripheral blood. The origin of this receptor is a woman in her thirties with COVID-19, enrolled during active disease. The chain employs TRBV4-3 and TRBJ2-5, with a weak D call TRBD2 (5 bases). In DNA form, the CDR3 reads TGCGCCAGCAGCCAAGATGAGTCGAGGGAGGAGACCCAGTACTTC. As protein: CASSQDESREETQYF.